The clone carrying this T cell receptor (beta chain) has just a few counts. The antigen remains undetermined. This sample is drawn from a study of beta chain features in type 1 diabetes. Study results and limitations: There was a moderate but significant shortening of TCRB CDR3s in all four CD4+ subsets of Type 1 diabetes patients.

The authors reverse transcribed all of the isolated RNA, so sequencing captured expressed TCRB transcripts. The study sequenced naive, central memory and regulatory T cell samples to an average of about 4 million reads. This table comes from immunoSEQ multiplex PCR, and its TCRdb copy is limited to in-frame clones, with some not included. Here the sample spans 25,000 to 30,000 clones, 65% being singletons. The CDR3 runs to 16 residues. Germline values: CDR1 SGHTA, CDR2 FQGNSA. With 1 base removed from V and 4 bases from J, the gap between germline ends came to 16 bases. Via CD45RO/CCR7/CD25/CD127/CD95/CD27, cells of the CD4+ naive, central memory, regulatory and stem cell-like memory subsets were sorted.

The chain carries TRBV7-2 and TRBJ1-1, with a tentative D call TRBD1 (5 bases). The sample comprised Tregs from blood. This sequence originates from a woman aged 25 to 39 with type 1 diabetes. CDR3 region: CASSLVSGRVATEAFF. As DNA, the CDR3 is TGTGCCAGCAGCTTAGTAAGTGGCAGGGTGGCCACTGAAGCTTTCTTT.